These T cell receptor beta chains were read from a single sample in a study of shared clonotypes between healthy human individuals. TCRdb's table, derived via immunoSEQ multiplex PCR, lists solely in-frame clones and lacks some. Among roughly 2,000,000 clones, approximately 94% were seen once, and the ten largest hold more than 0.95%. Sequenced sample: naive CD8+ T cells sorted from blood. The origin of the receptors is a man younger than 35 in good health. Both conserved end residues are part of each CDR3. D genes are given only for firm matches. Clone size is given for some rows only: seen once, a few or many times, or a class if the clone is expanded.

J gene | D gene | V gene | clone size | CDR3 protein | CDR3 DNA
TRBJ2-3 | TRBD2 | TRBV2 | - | CATRLAGYTDTQYF | TGTGCCACCCGACTAGCGGGATACACAGATACGCAGTATTTT
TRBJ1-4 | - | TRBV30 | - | CAWNSGSEKLFF | TGTGCCTGGAACTCGGGAAGTGAAAAACTGTTTTTT
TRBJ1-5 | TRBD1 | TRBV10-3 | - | CAISERWDRAHQPQHF | TGTGCCATCAGTGAGAGATGGGACAGGGCCCATCAGCCCCAGCATTTT
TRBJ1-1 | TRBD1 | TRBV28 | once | CASSLGQGLNTEAFF | TGTGCCAGCAGTCTCGGACAGGGTCTGAACACTGAAGCTTTCTTT
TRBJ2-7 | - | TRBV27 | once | CASSLGSTAYEQYF | TGTGCCAGCAGTTTAGGGTCGACAGCCTACGAGCAGTACTTC
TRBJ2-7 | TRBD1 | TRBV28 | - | CASSYGTGIFYEQYF | TGTGCCAGCAGTTACGGGACAGGCATATTCTACGAGCAGTACTTC
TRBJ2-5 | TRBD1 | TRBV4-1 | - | CASSQATGAPRYF | TGCGCCAGCAGCCAAGCCACAGGGGCCCCCCGGTACTTC
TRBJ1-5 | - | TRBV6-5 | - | CASSQTEINQPQHF | TGTGCCAGCAGCCAGACAGAGATCAATCAGCCCCAGCATTTT
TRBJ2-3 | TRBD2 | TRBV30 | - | CAWSPLEAGGGDTQYF | TGTGCCTGGAGCCCCCTCGAGGCGGGGGGGGGAGATACGCAGTATTTT
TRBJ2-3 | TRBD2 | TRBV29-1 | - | CSVATLAEVTDTQYF | TGCAGCGTCGCAACCCTAGCGGAGGTCACAGATACGCAGTATTTT
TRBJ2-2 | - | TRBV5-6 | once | CASSSSGNTGELFF | TGTGCCAGCAGCAGTAGCGGGAACACCGGGGAGCTGTTTTTT
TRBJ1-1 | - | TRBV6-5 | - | CASSYLQGTPEAFF | TGTGCCAGCAGTTATCTTCAGGGGACCCCTGAAGCTTTCTTT
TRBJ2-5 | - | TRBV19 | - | CASSIDQEETQYF | TGTGCCAGTAGTATCGACCAGGAAGAGACCCAGTACTTC
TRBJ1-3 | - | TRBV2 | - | CASSEIRQADGNTIYF | TGTGCCAGCAGTGAAATTAGGCAGGCTGACGGAAACACCATATATTTT